This TCR beta chain was recorded in a study of radiotherapy plus CTLA-4 blockade in lung cancer. Whole-study findings and limits: In blood, after radiotherapy plus ipilimumab, tumor-derived TCR clones expanded.

As concerns this clone: What it recognizes is unknown.

The CDR3 totals 16 residues. Germline values: CDR1 KGHSH, CDR2 LQKENI. V lost 5 bases to trimming and J lost 0 bases; unmatched junction nucleotides: 3. Sequenced by immunoSEQ multiplex PCR; TCRdb stores in-frame clones only, minus some. This sample carries 120,000 or so clones, about 87% of them seen once, and the ten largest clones take 6.9%. This chain connects TRBV18 to TRBJ2-6, with 8 bases aligning to TRBD1. The specimen comprised peripheral blood, sampled from a patient treated with radiotherapy plus ipilimumab. This clonotype originated in a human donor with non-small cell lung cancer that progressed on radiotherapy plus ipilimumab. The CDR3 protein is CASSGDRFSGANVLTF. The CDR3 nucleotides are TGTGCCAGCTCAGGGGACAGGTTCTCTGGGGCCAACGTCCTGACTTTC. Supplemented by reference TRBV18 and TRBJ2-6, the full variable domain reads NAGVMQNPRHLVRRRGQEARLRCSPMKGHSHVYWYRQLPEEGLKFMVYLQKENIIDESGMPKERFSAEFPKEGPSILRIQQVVRGDSAAYFCASSGDRFSGANVLTFGAGSRLTVL.